This TCR beta chain was identified during a study of immune characterization of retroperitoneal liposarcoma. TCRdb reprocessed the PCR reads with MiXCR, giving one entry per CDR3 protein. This sample carries about 2,600 distinct CDR3 sequences, under 45% of them seen once, and the ten largest clones take roughly 37%. This clonotype is medium-sized (0.01 to 0.1%). The germline gives CDR1 SGHTA, CDR2 FQGNSA. This CDR3 region has 18 residues. Sequences were obtained from tumor tissue. The rearrangement uses TRBV7-2 and TRBJ2-1; D not certain. The DNA end is a closer match to TRBJ2-7, so the J assignment may be wrong. The TCR sequence derives from a male donor with retroperitoneal liposarcoma. The CDR3 DNA sequence: TGTGCCAGCAGCTTAATCAAACAGTTTCCAGTCTCCTACAATGAGCAGTACTTC. It specifies CASSLIKQFPVSYNEQYF.